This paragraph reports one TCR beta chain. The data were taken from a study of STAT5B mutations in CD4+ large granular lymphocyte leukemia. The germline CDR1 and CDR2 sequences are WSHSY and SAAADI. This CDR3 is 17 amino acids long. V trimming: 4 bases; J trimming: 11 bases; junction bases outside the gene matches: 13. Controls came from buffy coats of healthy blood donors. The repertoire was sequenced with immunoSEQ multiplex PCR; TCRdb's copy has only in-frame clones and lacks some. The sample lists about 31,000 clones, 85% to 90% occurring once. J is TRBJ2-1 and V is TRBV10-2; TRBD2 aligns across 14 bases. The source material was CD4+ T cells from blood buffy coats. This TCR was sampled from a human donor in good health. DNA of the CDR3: TGCGCCAGCAGTGTTTTCGGTGGGGGACTAGCGGGAGAAAAGCAGTTCTTC. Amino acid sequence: CASSVFGGGLAGEKQFF.